The 28 T cell receptor beta chains reported below all come from one sample, sequenced in a study of blood T cell repertoires in COVID-19. Profiled with immunoSEQ multiplex PCR; TCRdb holds only in-frame clones, not every one. The data contain roughly 500,000 clones, approximately 83% of them seen just once; the ten biggest clones take up 3% to 3.5%. Material for sequencing was peripheral blood. These receptor sequences come from a human donor in a cohort sampled during active COVID-19.

V usage is TRBV5-1 and J usage is TRBJ1-1; a weak D match, TRBD1 (6 bases). The germline V gene encodes CDR1 SGHRS and CDR2 YFSETQ. V was cut by 1 base and J by 4 bases, with 14 bases left in between. The CDR3 loop spans 15 amino acids. CDR3 in amino acids: CASSLSGVRGTEAFF. CDR3 DNA: TGCGCCAGCAGCTTGTCAGGGGTCCGGGGCACTGAAGCTTTCTTT.

V usage is TRBV6-5 and J usage is TRBJ1-4; D remains ambiguous. This CDR3 region has 13 residues. V was pared by 10 bases and J by 6 bases, with 15 bases between. CDR1 and CDR2 (germline): MNHEY, SVGAGI. The CDR3 spells CATLGDTYEKLFF. The CDR3 nucleotides read TGTGCCACCCTAGGAGATACCTATGAAAAACTGTTTTTT.

This clone has only one observation. This chain joins TRBV3-1 (or the pseudogene TRBV3-2) and TRBJ2-3; no clear D gene. Germline CDR1 is LGHDT and CDR2 is YNNKEL (reference sequence). With 1 base removed from V and 6 bases from J, the gap between germline ends came to 5 bases. This CDR3 contains 12 residues. In nucleotides, the CDR3 is TGTGCCAGCAGCCAAGCCATCGATACGCAGTATTTT. Protein product: CASSQAIDTQYF.

This chain joins TRBV2 and TRBJ1-4; D not resolved. The V end was cut by 5 bases, the J end by 0 bases, with 7 bases between. The CDR3 runs 14 residues. Germline V gives CDR1 SNHLY, CDR2 FYNNEI. CDR3 coding DNA: TGTGCCAGCAGTAAACTATCAACTAATGAAAAACTGTTTTTT. Translating it yields CASSKLSTNEKLFF. Based on the CDR3 plus reference TRBV2 and TRBJ1-4, the full variable domain is EPEVTQTPSHQVTQMGQEVILRCVPISNHLYFYWYRQILGQKVEFLVSFYNNEISEKSEIFDDQFSVERPDGSNFTLKIRSTKLEDSAMYFCASSKLSTNEKLFFGSGTQLSVL.

This clone was observed a handful of times. V and J are TRBV6-5 and TRBJ2-5, with TRBD2 as a possible D gene (6 bases). The CDR3 is 13 residues long. The germline V gene encodes CDR1 MNHEY and CDR2 SVGAGI. The germline V and J ends were trimmed by 4 bases and 7 bases, with 13 bases remaining between them. As DNA, the CDR3 is TGTGCCAGCAGTTTTGGAGGGTTTGGGACCCAGTACTTC. Its protein is CASSFGGFGTQYF.

This CDR3 reads CASRYSAEAFF. The CDR3 coding sequence is TGTGCCAGTAGGTACTCGGCTGAAGCTTTCTTT. This chain joins TRBV19 and TRBJ1-1; D is uncertain. Germline assignment: CDR1 LNHDA and CDR2 SQIVND (reference sequence). Trimming removed 6 bases from V and 6 bases from J, with 8 bases in between. The CDR3 is 11 residues long.

The J gene is TRBJ2-3, the V gene TRBV6-1; D may be TRBD2 (6 bases). CDR3 length equals 13 residues. Per germline, CDR1 MNHNS and CDR2 SASEGT. The ends were cut back, 2 bases at V and 11 bases at J, with 14 bases in the middle. CDR3 coding DNA: TGTGCCAGCAGTGAAAAGTTGGGACTTATGCAGTATTTT. Protein product: CASSEKLGLMQYF.

This clone turned up a few times. The genes are TRBV7-2 and TRBJ2-2, with TRBD2 identical over 9 bases. In germline, CDR1 is SGHTA, CDR2 FQGNSA. Losses at the gene ends were 5 bases for V and 5 bases for J; bases not matched to a gene: 6. The CDR3 loop spans 15 amino acids. In nucleotides, the CDR3 is TGTGCCAGCAGCCTCCGGACTAGCGAGACCGGGGAGCTGTTTTTT. As protein: CASSLRTSETGELFF.

This chain connects TRBV6-5 to TRBJ1-5, with 7 positions matching TRBD1. Germline V gene sequence: CDR1 MNHEY, CDR2 SVGAGI. V lost 8 bases to trimming and J lost 3 bases; unmatched junction nucleotides: 7. The CDR3 is 14 amino acids. The CDR3 loop is CASQGGFPNQPQHF. Written as DNA, the CDR3 is TGTGCCAGCCAGGGGGGTTTTCCCAATCAGCCCCAGCATTTT.

The rearrangement joins TRBV3-1 (or the pseudogene TRBV3-2) to TRBJ2-3; D unclear. Trimming removed 3 bases at V and 0 bases at J, with 10 bases between. CDR3 length: 15 residues. Germline-derived CDR1 and CDR2 are LGHDT and YNNKEL (reference sequence). The CDR3 sequence is CASSQMWSSTDTQYF. CDR3 coding DNA: TGTGCCAGCAGCCAGATGTGGAGCAGCACAGATACGCAGTATTTT.

V usage is TRBV18 and J usage is TRBJ1-2; D is ambiguous. Trimming pared 1 base from V and 6 bases from J, leaving 24 bases between. This CDR3 region has 18 residues. Per germline, CDR1 KGHSH and CDR2 LQKENI. DNA of the CDR3: TGTGCCAGCTCACCACGGAGAATTCTAGCAGGAGGCCCGGATGGCTACACCTTC. Translation: CASSPRRILAGGPDGYTF.

V usage is TRBV18 and J usage is TRBJ1-1, with TRBD1 identical over 8 bases. CDR1 is KGHSH and CDR2 is LQKENI in the germline V gene. This CDR3 spans 15 amino acids. With V trimmed by 3 bases and J by 8 bases, 11 bases remained unmatched. The CDR3 is CASSPSPGGPQEAFF. The CDR3 coding sequence is TGTGCCAGCTCACCCTCCCCAGGGGGCCCTCAGGAAGCTTTCTTT.

The chain joins TRBV7-3 to TRBJ2-1; 11 bases agree with TRBD2. With V trimmed by 4 bases and J by 0 bases, 11 bases remained unmatched. The CDR3 contains 19 residues. The germline V gene has CDR1 SGHTA and CDR2 FQGTGA. The CDR3 DNA reads TGTGCCAGCAGCTCCCGACTAGCGGGAAGGTCGGGCTCCTACAATGAGCAGTTCTTC. Translating it yields CASSSRLAGRSGSYNEQFF.

This clone was recorded only once. The chain employs TRBV19 and TRBJ2-3, with 9 bases matching TRBD2. The CDR3 covers 15 residues. Trimming at V came to 6 bases and at J to 0 bases, leaving 4 bases not matched to a gene. CDR1 LNHDA and CDR2 SQIVND come from the germline V gene (reference sequence). The CDR3: CASSDTSGSTDTQYF. The CDR3 DNA sequence: TGTGCCAGTAGCGACACTAGCGGGAGCACAGATACGCAGTATTTT.

In this sample, this clone turned up once. This rearrangement joins TRBV19 to TRBJ1-3, with 9 nucleotides matching TRBD1. From germline, CDR1 is LNHDA and CDR2 SQIVND (reference sequence). J gave up 4 bases and V 4 bases, and 5 bases lay outside the gene matches. The CDR3 contains 15 residues. The CDR3 sequence: CASSTGQGVGNTIYF. The DNA for the CDR3 is TGTGCCAGTAGTACGGGACAGGGAGTCGGAAACACCATATATTTT.

The CDR3, as DNA: TGCGCCAGCAGCGAACCTAGCGGGTCTAATGAGCAGTTCTTC. Protein product: CASSEPSGSNEQFF. The genes are TRBV10-1 and TRBJ2-1; 8 bases map to TRBD2. The CDR3 contains 14 residues. Germline V gene data show CDR1 as WNHNN and CDR2 as SYGVQD (reference sequence). With V trimmed by 6 bases and J by 7 bases, 8 bases remained unmatched.

The chain combines TRBV7-2 with TRBJ2-2, with TRBD2 matching 16 bases. With 0 bases clipped from V and 3 bases from J, the junction kept 7 bases outside the gene matches. The CDR3 extends over 20 amino acids. Germline lookup yields CDR1 SGHTA and CDR2 FQGNSA. The CDR3 is CASSLAPGLAGGPDTGELFF. The CDR3 nucleotides read TGTGCCAGCAGCTTAGCGCCGGGACTAGCGGGAGGGCCTGACACCGGGGAGCTGTTTTTT. Variable domain in full (rest from reference TRBV7-2 and TRBJ2-2): GAGVSQSPSNKVTEKGKDVELRCDPISGHTALYWYRQSLGQGLEFLIYFQGNSAPDKSGLPSDRFSAERTGGSVSTLTIQRTQQEDSAVYLCASSLAPGLAGGPDTGELFFGEGSRLTVL.

The gene calls are TRBV5-4 and TRBJ2-1; unclear D gene. Trimming stripped 3 bases from V and 3 bases from J, with 10 bases between. Germline loops: CDR1 SGHNT, CDR2 YYREEE (reference sequence). The CDR3 totals 14 residues. DNA for the CDR3: TGTGCCAGCAGCTCCCTTGAGCTCTACAATGAGCAGTTCTTC. Translation gives CASSSLELYNEQFF. Looking up the rest from reference TRBV5-4 and TRBJ2-1 gives the full variable domain: ETGVTQSPTHLIKTRGQQVTLRCSSQSGHNTVSWYQQALGQGPQFIFQYYREEENGRGNFPPRFSGLQFPNYSSELNVNALELDDSALYLCASSSLELYNEQFFGPGTRLTVL.

The gene calls are TRBV30 and TRBJ2-6, with a possible D match to TRBD2 (5 bases). Deletions cut 5 bases from V and 2 bases from J, with 7 bases between. The CDR3 has 13 residues. Germline values: CDR1 GTSNPN, CDR2 SVGIG (reference sequence). As DNA, the CDR3 is TGTGCCTGGGAGGGAGCTGGGGCCAACGTCCTGACTTTC. It translates to CAWEGAGANVLTF.

The table lists this clone with a few counts. The sample contains more than one DNA sequence encoding this CDR3. The rearrangement uses TRBV27 and TRBJ1-1, with D perhaps TRBD1 (5 bases). The CDR3 contains 13 residues. The ends were cut back, 7 bases at V and 5 bases at J, with 14 bases in the middle. Germline V CDR1 and CDR2: MNHEY, SMNVEV (reference sequence). The DNA of the CDR3 is TGTGCCAGCACTCGTGGGGGGGGAACTGAAGCTTTCTTT. This codes for CASTRGGGTEAFF.

The CDR3 nucleotides read TGTGCCAGCAGTCGGATGGGGCAGGGGGCTTACGAGCAGTACTTC. Protein product: CASSRMGQGAYEQYF. The J gene is TRBJ2-7, the V gene TRBV28, with TRBD1 identical over 8 bases. Germline loops: CDR1 MDHEN, CDR2 SYDVKM. Trimming cost V 5 bases and J 4 bases; bases outside gene matches: 10. This CDR3 region has 15 residues.

At least ten counts were recorded for this clone. The chain couples TRBV11-1 to TRBJ2-2, with 8 positions matching TRBD1. Germline CDR1 and CDR2: SGHAT and FQDESV (reference sequence). The CDR3 runs 15 residues. J was trimmed by 1 base and V by 6 bases; bases with no gene match: 4. CDR3 region: CASRKQGVNTGELFF. CDR3 coding DNA: TGTGCCAGCAGGAAACAGGGGGTGAACACCGGGGAGCTGTTTTTT. The full variable domain, in which reference TRBV11-1 and TRBJ2-2 provide the parts outside the CDR3, is EAEVAQSPRYKITEKSQAVAFWCDPISGHATLYWYRQILGQGPELLVQFQDESVVDDSQLPKDRFSAERLKGVDSTLKIQPAELGDSAMYLCASRKQGVNTGELFFGEGSRLTVL.

The rearrangement uses TRBV5-8 and TRBJ1-2; 7 nucleotides agree with TRBD1. Germline V gene sequence: CDR1 SGHTS, CDR2 YDEGEE. This CDR3 is built from 18 residues. Germline trimming cut 0 bases from V and 5 bases from J; bases unmatched to any gene: 16. This chain's CDR3 is CASSLDTGTAGRSYGYTF. Written as DNA, the CDR3 is TGTGCCAGCAGCTTGGACACCGGGACAGCCGGGCGCTCTTATGGCTACACCTTC. Complete variable domain (other parts from reference TRBV5-8 and TRBJ1-2): EAGVTQSPTHLIKTRGQQATLRCSPISGHTSVYWYQQALGLGLQFLLWYDEGEERNRGNFPPRFSGRQFPNYSSELNVNALELEDSALYLCASSLDTGTAGRSYGYTFGSGTRLTVV.

This clone has a count of ten or more. This chain connects TRBV19 to TRBJ2-1, with 8 nucleotides matching TRBD2. V was clipped by 6 bases and J by 9 bases; unmatched bases: 13. The CDR3 length is 15 residues. The germline V gene has CDR1 LNHDA and CDR2 SQIVND (reference sequence). The CDR3 is CASSLSGEGLGEQFF. The CDR3 DNA reads as TGTGCCAGTAGCCTTAGCGGGGAGGGTCTCGGTGAGCAGTTCTTC.

The chain is built from TRBV30 and TRBJ1-4; D not resolved. Trimming took 4 bases from V and 4 from J, leaving 13 bases between them. The CDR3 loop spans 14 amino acids. Per the germline V gene, CDR1 is GTSNPN and CDR2 is SVGIG (reference sequence). CDR3 region: CAWTPDGVNEKLFF. In DNA form, the CDR3 reads TGTGCCTGGACCCCGGACGGGGTTAATGAAAAACTGTTTTTT.

V usage is TRBV28 and J usage is TRBJ2-2; D possibly corresponds to TRBD2 (5 bases). The CDR3 spans 17 residues. Deletions cut 7 bases from V and 0 bases from J, with 18 bases between. Germline V gene sequence: CDR1 MDHEN, CDR2 SYDVKM. The CDR3 region is CASILGGSGANTGELFF. In DNA form, the CDR3 reads TGTGCCAGCATCTTAGGTGGGAGCGGAGCGAACACCGGGGAGCTGTTTTTT.

J is TRBJ2-1 and V is TRBV18, with 10 nucleotides matching TRBD2. Germline assignment: CDR1 KGHSH and CDR2 LQKENI. The CDR3 totals 17 residues. The V segment lost 3 bases and the J segment 7 bases; nucleotides outside the gene matches: 12. The CDR3 here is CASSPPTELAGWNEQFF. In DNA, the CDR3 is TGTGCCAGCTCACCTCCTACAGAACTAGCGGGATGGAATGAGCAGTTCTTC.

This rearrangement joins TRBV6-5 to TRBJ2-1; 8 nucleotides match TRBD2. Germline trimming cut 4 bases from V and 4 bases from J; bases unmatched to any gene: 9. Germline V gives CDR1 MNHEY, CDR2 SVGAGI. This CDR3 region has 16 residues. The CDR3 region has the DNA TGTGCCAGCAGTTTTGACCGGGAGGGCCGTTACAATGAGCAGTTCTTC. Residues: CASSFDREGRYNEQFF.